A selection of T cell receptor beta chains follows, all from one sample in a study of control samples from healthy donors and cancer patients. Clones were sequenced by immunoSEQ multiplex PCR, and TCRdb holds only the in-frame ones, with some missing. Here the sample spans under 70,000 clones, 87% being singletons. Sequenced input: PBMCs. The origin of the receptors is a man between 60 and 75 years old with head and neck cancer. Each CDR3 is given without its conserved first and last residue. The D gene is left open where the match is weak.

TRBD2	TRBJ2-3	TRBV18	ASSSQLAANTDTQY
TRBD1	TRBJ2-5	TRBV19	ASSKGQAKETQY
.	TRBJ1-2	TRBV5-1	ASSKGQSGYT
TRBD1	TRBJ1-5	TRBV5-5	ASSLGGTGDVSGNQPQH
.	TRBJ2-1	TRBV27	ASTTVGSSYNEQF
.	TRBJ2-1	TRBV19	ASSSVIEQF
.	TRBJ1-4	TRBV9	ASSTGIQTEKLF
.	TRBJ2-6	TRBV25-1	ASSESELAGANVLT
.	TRBJ1-5	TRBV5-1	ASSPTPSNQPQH
.	TRBJ2-7	TRBV28	ASSLGTYEQY
TRBD2	TRBJ2-5	TRBV6-2/TRBV6-3	ASSRGLAGGRETQY
TRBD2	TRBJ2-7	TRBV18	ASSPPAGGGPSYEQY
TRBD1	TRBJ2-1	TRBV5-1	ASSQGDNYNEQF
TRBD2	TRBJ2-1	TRBV3-1/TRBV3-2	ASSTTSGRDYNEQF
.	TRBJ1-4	TRBV7-8	ASSQDRDATNEKLF
.	TRBJ1-5	TRBV6-5	ASRNGVIANQPQH
.	TRBJ1-1	TRBV4-1	ASSQNREVAEAF
TRBD1	TRBJ1-6	TRBV28	ASSLTGVSYNSPLH
TRBD2	TRBJ2-2	TRBV9	ASSVASGVGRAGGELF
.	TRBJ1-3	TRBV5-5	ASSLRTSTGNTIY
TRBD1	TRBJ1-2	TRBV4-3	ASSQGKVDRRNYGYT
.	TRBJ1-1	TRBV19	ASSIRGINTEAF
.	TRBJ1-1	TRBV3-1/TRBV3-2	ASSPRIGPNTEAF
.	TRBJ2-5	TRBV18	ASSPDVGIQY
.	TRBJ1-2	TRBV7-2	ASSPGWGILGYT
.	TRBJ2-3	TRBV7-8	ASSLGQGNTDTQY
.	TRBJ2-1	TRBV6-4	ASSDSSALPYNEQF
TRBD2	TRBJ2-1	TRBV19	ASSISPAGGPVSAEQF
TRBD1	TRBJ2-3	TRBV5-6	ASSLVTGGRPDTQY
.	TRBJ2-7	TRBV11-3	ASSLLLVGDRSYEQY
.	TRBJ1-6	TRBV5-1	ASSLGQETFLSQELH
.	TRBJ2-1	TRBV11-2	ASSKTGGPSYNEQF
.	TRBJ1-5	TRBV3-1/TRBV3-2	ASSTEETSNQPQH
.	TRBJ2-3	TRBV18	ASSPMRLRVGNTQY
TRBD2	TRBJ2-7	TRBV7-8	ASSPREGGFYEQY
.	TRBJ2-7	TRBV5-6	ASSPRLGGEQY
.	TRBJ2-3	TRBV5-4	ASSFFGDASTDTQY
TRBD1	TRBJ2-7	TRBV5-4	ASSSGTGDAYEQY
TRBD1	TRBJ1-1	TRBV2	ASSIQGGNTEAF
TRBD1	TRBJ1-3	TRBV30	AWDRDRNTIY
.	TRBJ1-4	TRBV30	AWRVHKGEKLF
.	TRBJ1-1	TRBV6-2/TRBV6-3	ASSPWTGVEAF
.	TRBJ1-6	TRBV3-1/TRBV3-2	ASSHWDSPLH
TRBD1	TRBJ2-1	TRBV5-6	ASSGETGVSYNEQF
.	TRBJ2-7	TRBV24-1	ATSDPRDVSGSYEQY
.	TRBJ2-1	TRBV5-6	ASSPGPPTEYNEQF
.	TRBJ2-5	TRBV19	ASSLRRTDQETQY
TRBD1	TRBJ2-7	TRBV30	AWRAGQGFYEQY
TRBD2	TRBJ2-1	TRBV5-1	ASSFLLAGGNEQF
TRBD1	TRBJ1-2	TRBV2	ASRGQDNYGYT